The source of this TCR beta chain is a study of Ad26.COV2.S vaccination and SARS-CoV-2 variants. Study as a whole: The COV1001 Ad26.COV2.S trial arm included the donor. Administration of Ad26.COV2.S was intramuscular, either once or twice 56 days apart.

Treatment described: roughly 20 received Ad26.COV2.S at low or high dose, single or two shots; about 5 received placebo; per-sample allocation not given. The investigators took samples on day 63 after the first vaccine or placebo injection. An 18-55-year-old adult in Boston served as donor. Vaccination used an Ad26 vector expressing Wuhan-strain SARS-CoV-2 spike. Some clones are missing from TCRdb's copy, which holds only in-frame ones; the method was immunoSEQ multiplex PCR. The sample comprises roughly 400,000 clones, 90% of which are singletons, and around 4.5% rests with the top ten. The clonotype comes from a person between 18 and 60 years old who received the Ad26.COV2.S COVID-19 vaccine or a placebo. The sample here was peripheral blood, taken in a trial of Ad26.COV2.S vaccine versus placebo.

CDR3 region: CASSLQGSGETQYF. In nucleotides, the CDR3 is TGTGCCAGCAGCTTACAGGGTTCAGGAGAGACCCAGTACTTC. The chain is built from TRBV7-2 and TRBJ2-5, with D possibly being TRBD1 (5 bases). Trimming took 2 bases from V and 4 from J, leaving 11 bases between them. From germline, CDR1 is SGHTA and CDR2 FQGNSA. The CDR3 spans 14 residues.